This T cell receptor (beta chain) was identified during a study of blood T cell repertoires in COVID-19 (TCRdb year 2020). In the study overall: Collaborator samples came from the United States, Italy and Spain and covered acute and convalescent phases of COVID-19. Subjects who had been exposed to COVID-19, were actively infected with it, or had recovered from it provided the deeply sampled blood TCRbeta repertoires that made up the dataset. The samples were drawn from two sources: the first 160 participants of the ongoing ImmuneRACE study, and 950 to 1,500 subjects contributed by 6 global collaborators. Sample metadata almost always included a de-identified subject ID, COVID-19 status, age in years and sex. The repertoires were released in a freely available public database meant as a resource for research on the immune response to SARS-CoV-2. The material from the prospective study consisted of cDNA or gDNA derived from T cells, B-cell-depleted T cells, or PBMCs. HLA class I and class II types, where available, came from metadata supplied by the sample provider rather than from assay-based typing. Overall study results and their limits: The amount of clinical and demographic metadata varied by source and participant and was provided uncurated.

TCRbeta CDR3 regions were amplified from genomic DNA by means of the immunoSEQ Assay, a bias-controlled multiplex PCR. Concerning the study's data processing: Nucleated cell counts per sample were estimated from amplification of reference gene primers within the assay. To quantify the absolute abundance of each unique TCRbeta CDR3 rearrangement, sequence reads were collapsed and filtered. For each sample, productive Simpson clonality was calculated as the square root of Simpson's diversity index over productive rearrangements. TCRdb obtained this table from immuneACCESS and retained in-frame rearrangements with V and J assigned. These tables miss some clones; where compared with another copy, unresolved V genes account for less than half of the shortfall, and the remainder is unexplained. V and J calls and clone size are as listed in that table; D and trimming were resolved from the DNA. The sample profile shows approximately 320,000 clones; about nine tenths of them were found once. The ten biggest clones cover roughly 2.5% of the sample.

Participants in the prospective study were aged roughly 18 to 100 years, lived in 20 to 30 United States geographic areas, and enrolled through a virtual design. In the prospective study, participants were assigned to cohorts based on the clinical history participants reported in a screening survey and a study questionnaire. Recovered participants in ImmuneRACE Cohort 3 were defined as having two consecutive negative NP/OP PCR tests, clearance from a healthcare professional, or resolution of symptoms. In the prospective study, whole blood, serum and a nasopharyngeal or oropharyngeal swab were collected from each participant by mobile phlebotomists. Prospective study participants could optionally give additional blood draws and questionnaires over an approximately 2-month period. Prospective study blood samples were shipped either frozen or at room temperature before DNA extraction. The CDR3 goes from the cysteine to the phenylalanine over 16 residues. The kept DNA is CDR3 alone, 48 bases in frame from the first base. The germline V gene encodes CDR1 KGHSH and CDR2 LQKENI. V ends up 0 bases short and J 4 bases short, with an unmatched junction base count of 3.

On this clone itself: Its binding antigen is unknown. No much larger clone is present one base from it, and per-base qualities are unavailable.

The receptor was derived from a man aged 55-75 years who had recovered from COVID-19. The sequencing sample was made of PBMCs or T cells enriched from blood (not recorded which). This receptor chain uses TRBV18 and TRBJ1-4, with 9 middle bases fitting TRBD1. The DNA sequence follows: TGTGCCAGCTCACCACCTTTGGGACAGGGTAATGAAAAACTGTTTTTT. It encodes CASSPPLGQGNEKLFF.